The 18 T cell receptor beta chains below all came from one sample that was sequenced in a study of neoadjuvant anti-PD-1 for oral cavity cancer. Assay: immunoSEQ multiplex PCR; the TCRdb copy retains only in-frame clones and omits some. The table shows 6,000 to 8,500 clones, with around 77% occurring only once. The source material was PBMCs, sampled before nivolumab (anti-PD-1) treatment. The origin of the receptors is a person aged 35-79 years with oral cavity squamous cell carcinoma.

V gene TRBV4-3 combines with J gene TRBJ1-4; D is perhaps TRBD1 (5 bases). V dropped 0 bases and J dropped 8 bases, with 13 bases sitting between them. The V gene's germline CDR1 is LGHNA and CDR2 YSLEER. This CDR3 contains 15 residues. The CDR3 DNA reads TGCGCCAGCAGCCAAGATCTCAGGAGGGGCGAAAAACTGTTTTTT. Its protein is CASSQDLRRGEKLFF.

This clone was detected once. The V and J genes are TRBV7-2 and TRBJ2-7, with TRBD1 as a possible D gene (5 bases). CDR3 size: 14 residues. V was pared by 3 bases and J by 3 bases, with 12 bases between. Germline V lookup: CDR1 SGHTA, CDR2 FQGNSA. For the CDR3, the DNA is TGTGCCAGCAGCTTCGCAGGGAAAATCTACGAGCAGTACTTC. This codes for CASSFAGKIYEQYF.

The chain employs TRBV10-3 and TRBJ2-6; D is undetermined. The germline CDR1 and CDR2 sequences are ENHRY and SYGVKD. This CDR3 contains 14 residues. V gave up 2 bases and J gave up 4 bases, with 6 bases separating them. CDR3: CAISEPRGANVLTF. CDR3 DNA: TGTGCCATCAGTGAGCCCAGGGGGGCCAACGTCCTGACTTTC.

The J gene is TRBJ2-2, the V gene TRBV6-4; 11 bases are a match to TRBD1. The V gene's germline CDR1 is MRHNA and CDR2 SNTAGT. The CDR3 runs to 14 residues. Trimming removed 2 bases from V and 7 bases from J; junction bases left unmatched: 0. Written as DNA, the CDR3 is TGTGCCAGCAGTGACGGGACAGGGGGCGGGGAGCTGTTTTTT. Protein sequence: CASSDGTGGGELFF.

The chain recombines TRBV7-8 with TRBJ1-1; D possibly corresponds to TRBD1 (6 bases). The CDR3 extends over 17 amino acids. From germline, CDR1 is SGHVS and CDR2 FQNEAQ. V lost 1 base to trimming and J lost 0 bases, with 15 bases between them. CDR3 sequence (DNA): TGTGCCAGCAGCTTAGTCATGGGCAGGGGAATGAACACTGAAGCTTTCTTT. Amino acids: CASSLVMGRGMNTEAFF. The whole variable domain, remainder taken from reference TRBV7-8 and TRBJ1-1, is GAGVSQSPRYKVAKRGQDVALRCDPISGHVSLFWYQQALGQGPEFLTYFQNEAQLDKSGLPSDRFFAERPEGSVSTLKIQRTQQEDSAVYLCASSLVMGRGMNTEAFFGQGTRLTVV.

By its share, this clone is medium-sized. The chain has TRBV27 and TRBJ1-2; TRBD1 aligns across 8 bases. The V segment lost 0 bases and the J segment 7 bases; nucleotides outside the gene matches: 4. The CDR3 is 14 amino acids. The germline CDR1 and CDR2 sequences are MNHEY and SMNVEV (reference sequence). CDR3 region: CASSLSTGARGYTF. Written as DNA, the CDR3 is TGTGCCAGCAGTTTATCGACAGGGGCGCGTGGCTACACCTTC.

This rearrangement joins TRBV10-1 to TRBJ2-5; D is ambiguous. This CDR3 spans 14 amino acids. Germline loops: CDR1 WNHNN, CDR2 SYGVQD (reference sequence). Trimming removed 0 bases from V and 1 base from J, with 6 bases in between. CDR3 in DNA: TGCGCCAGCAGTGAGTCGGTGGGCCAAGAGACCCAGTACTTC. Translating it yields CASSESVGQETQYF.

The V gene is TRBV30, the J gene TRBJ2-2; 7 bases line up with TRBD1. Germline trimming cut 0 bases from V and 6 bases from J; bases unmatched to any gene: 4. Germline lookup yields CDR1 GTSNPN and CDR2 SVGIG (reference sequence). This CDR3 region has 14 residues. CDR3 residues: CAWSVVQGAGELFF. CDR3 nucleotides: TGTGCCTGGAGTGTCGTCCAGGGGGCCGGGGAGCTGTTTTTT. The variable domain in full, completed from reference TRBV30 and TRBJ2-2, reads SQTIHQWPATLVQPVGSPLSLECTVEGTSNPNLYWYRQAAGRGLQLLFYSVGIGQISSEVPQNLSASRPQDRQFILSSKKLLLSDSGFYLCAWSVVQGAGELFFGEGSRLTVL.

This clone was seen a single time. The chain has TRBV6-5 and TRBJ2-3; D possibly corresponds to TRBD2 (5 bases). The germline V gene has CDR1 MNHEY and CDR2 SVGAGI. CDR3 length: 13 amino acids. Trimming cost V 6 bases and J 1 base, with 8 bases left between them. Here the CDR3 DNA reads TGTGCCAGCAGCAGGCGGGGCACAGATACGCAGTATTTT. Translated: CASSRRGTDTQYF.

The chain uses TRBV2 and TRBJ2-5; weak D call: TRBD1 (5 bases). CDR1 and CDR2 from the germline V gene are SNHLY and FYNNEI. The CDR3 sequence is 14 residues long. V gave up 1 base and J gave up 7 bases, with 13 bases separating them. CDR3 DNA sequence: TGTGCCAGCAGTGAAGGGGTGGGGCTCGGGACCCAGTACTTC. This gives the protein CASSEGVGLGTQYF. The entire variable domain, with the rest obtained from reference TRBV2 and TRBJ2-5, is as follows: EPEVTQTPSHQVTQMGQEVILRCVPISNHLYFYWYRQILGQKVEFLVSFYNNEISEKSEIFDDQFSVERPDGSNFTLKIRSTKLEDSAMYFCASSEGVGLGTQYFGPGTRLLVL.

This clone has a handful of counts. This chain links TRBV19 with TRBJ1-5; D is unclear. This CDR3 comprises 19 residues. CDR1 and CDR2 (germline): LNHDA, SQIVND (reference sequence). Trimming pared 1 base from V and 0 bases from J, leaving 19 bases between. CDR3 sequence reads: CASSIGGLLRVYSNQPQHF. The CDR3 DNA reads TGTGCCAGTAGTATAGGCGGGTTACTCCGGGTCTATAGCAATCAGCCCCAGCATTTT. Drawing the rest from reference TRBV19 and TRBJ1-5, the complete variable domain is DGGITQSPKYLFRKEGQNVTLSCEQNLNHDAMYWYRQDPGQGLRLIYYSQIVNDFQKGDIAEGYSVSREKKESFPLTVTSAQKNPTAFYLCASSIGGLLRVYSNQPQHFGDGTRLSIL.

The V gene is TRBV29-1, the J gene TRBJ2-5; the D gene is possibly TRBD1 (7 bases). Germline loops: CDR1 SQVTM, CDR2 ANQGSEA. The V and J ends lost 7 bases and 4 bases respectively, with 19 bases between them. The CDR3 consists of 14 residues. CDR3 nucleotides: TGCAGCGCCTCCCCCAGGGGGGTTTCAGAGACCCAGTACTTC. This gives the protein CSASPRGVSETQYF.

The CDR3 nucleotides are TGTGCCAGCAGCTTAGCGACCGGGGAGCTGTTTTTT. This translates into CASSLATGELFF. The chain joins TRBV11-3 to TRBJ2-2; no reliable D call. The CDR3 is made up of 12 amino acids. Per germline, CDR1 SGHNT and CDR2 YENEEA. V lost 1 base to trimming and J lost 5 bases, with 2 bases between them.

The V call is TRBV19, the J call TRBJ1-2; D ambiguous. The V gene lost 2 bases and the J gene lost 8 bases, with 15 bases spanning the gap. CDR1 LNHDA and CDR2 SQIVND come from the germline V gene (reference sequence). The CDR3 length is 14 residues. This CDR3 reads CASSIPPHSEGYTF. The DNA for the CDR3 is TGTGCCAGTAGTATACCCCCCCATTCGGAGGGCTACACCTTC. Full variable domain (rest looked up from reference TRBV19 and TRBJ1-2): DGGITQSPKYLFRKEGQNVTLSCEQNLNHDAMYWYRQDPGQGLRLIYYSQIVNDFQKGDIAEGYSVSREKKESFPLTVTSAQKNPTAFYLCASSIPPHSEGYTFGSGTRLTVV.

V gene TRBV10-3 combines with J gene TRBJ2-7; tentative D call: TRBD1 (6 bases). V shed 6 bases and J shed 2 bases, with 20 bases lying between them. In germline, CDR1 is ENHRY, CDR2 SYGVKD. The CDR3 spans 16 residues. In nucleotides, the CDR3 is TGTGCCATCAGCGATTACCGGGACACCTTTACCTACGAGCAGTACTTC. Translation: CAISDYRDTFTYEQYF.

This clone was counted between two and nine times. The chain is built from TRBV7-2 and TRBJ1-2; 9 bases map to TRBD1. The CDR3 runs 15 residues. Germline lookup yields CDR1 SGHTA and CDR2 FQGNSA. V dropped 5 bases and J dropped 2; count of bases not matched to a gene: 6. CDR3: CASSAGTGRNYGYTF. CDR3 DNA sequence: TGTGCCAGCAGCGCGGGGACAGGGAGGAACTATGGCTACACCTTC.

There are a few counts of this clone. The rearrangement uses TRBV29-1 and TRBJ1-1; a possible D gene is TRBD1 (6 bases). Germline-derived CDR1 and CDR2 are SQVTM and ANQGSEA. This CDR3 contains 13 residues. The ends were cut back, 7 bases at V and 1 base at J, with 13 bases in the middle. The CDR3 DNA sequence: TGCAGCGCCGAGAAGACAGGGAACACTGAAGCTTTCTTT. This codes for CSAEKTGNTEAFF.

This sequence joins TRBV29-1 and TRBJ1-1; 8 nucleotides align to TRBD1. The germline gives CDR1 SQVTM, CDR2 ANQGSEA. CDR3 size: 14 residues. The J segment lost 4 bases and the V segment lost 4 bases, leaving 8 bases of the junction unmatched. In DNA form, the CDR3 reads TGCAGCGTTGTATGGCAGGGGGCCCTCACTGAAGCTTTCTTT. Protein product: CSVVWQGALTEAFF.